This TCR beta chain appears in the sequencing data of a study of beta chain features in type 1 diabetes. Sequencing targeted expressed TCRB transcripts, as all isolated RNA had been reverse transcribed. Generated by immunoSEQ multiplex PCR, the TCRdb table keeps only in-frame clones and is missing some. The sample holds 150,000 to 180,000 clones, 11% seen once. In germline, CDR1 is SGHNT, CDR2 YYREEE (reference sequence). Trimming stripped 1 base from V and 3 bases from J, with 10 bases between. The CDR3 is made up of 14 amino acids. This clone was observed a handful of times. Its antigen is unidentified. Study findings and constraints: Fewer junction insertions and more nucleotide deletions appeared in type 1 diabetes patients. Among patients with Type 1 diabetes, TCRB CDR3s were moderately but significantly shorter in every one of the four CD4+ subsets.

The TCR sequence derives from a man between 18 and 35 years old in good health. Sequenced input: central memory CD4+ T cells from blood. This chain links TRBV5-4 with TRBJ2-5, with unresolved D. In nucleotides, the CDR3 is TGTGCCAGCAGCTTGTCGGTACAGAAAGAGACCCAGTACTTC. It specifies CASSLSVQKETQYF.